This T cell receptor beta chain was recorded in a study of CD8 T cells in Susac syndrome. Study-level information: Within the group of sequenced Susac syndrome patients, over 5 had active disease and roughly eight were in remission.

The CDR3 loop spans 11 amino acids. The germline CDR1 and CDR2 sequences are SQVTM and ANQGSEA. The V end was cut by 8 bases, the J end by 6 bases, with 13 bases between. Concerning this clonotype itself: The antigen is unknown.

Study-wide points: In total CD8+ repertoires, some 15 Susac-specific public clones were found, and CD8+ TEMRA repertoires had about five.

Random hexamers were used to reverse transcribe the RNA input (about 0.45 to 1 ug). A single record per CDR3 protein comes from TCRdb applying MiXCR to the immunoSEQ multiplex PCR reads. The table records around 95,000 distinct CDR3 sequences, 95% of them present only once. This receptor was obtained from a human donor with Susac syndrome. Sequencing used CD8+ T cells from PBMCs. The rearrangement uses TRBV29-1 and TRBJ1-2, with a possible D match to TRBD1 (5 bases). The chain's CDR3 is CSYARGDGYTF. The CDR3 DNA follows: TGCAGCTACGCCCGGGGGGATGGCTACACCTTC.